The 12 T cell receptor beta chains given below trace back to one sample, sequenced in a study of regulatory T cells in long-lasting Graves disease. Documented time point: persistent/refractory GD, antithyroid drugs over 5 years with positive TRAb. PBMC RNA served as the TCR library source. Relying on iRepertoire HTBI primers and Arm-PCR of CDR3 regions, the team built TCR beta libraries. TCRdb recomputed calls from the multiplex PCR reads with MiXCR, one row per CDR3 protein. The sample gives a few hundred thousand distinct CDR3 sequences, roughly 23% of which show up once; roughly 13% is in the top ten. The material sequenced was peripheral blood mononuclear cells (PBMCs), taken when the disease was refractory, from a patient treated with antithyroid drugs. The receptors here all came from a female donor with Graves disease.

This clonotype has a handful of counts. The chain has TRBV2 and TRBJ2-2, with D perhaps TRBD2 (6 bases). The CDR3 contains 15 residues. The V and J ends lost 4 bases and 1 base respectively, with 10 bases between them. Per the germline V gene, CDR1 is SNHLY and CDR2 is FYNNEI. The CDR3 region is CASSGLRGNTGELFF. The CDR3 DNA sequence: TGTGCCAGCAGTGGGCTGCGGGGGAACACCGGGGAGCTGTTTTTT.

In this sample, this clonotype turned up many times. J is TRBJ2-7 and V is TRBV28; TRBD2 matches at 7 bases. The CDR3 covers 14 residues. The trim removed 2 bases at V and 8 bases at J, leaving 9 bases unmatched. Germline V gene lookup returns CDR1 MDHEN and CDR2 SYDVKM. CDR3 DNA: TGTGCCAGCAGTTTAGGGGGAGGGGATCCCAAGCAGTACTTC. Amino acid sequence: CASSLGGGDPKQYF.

The rearrangement links TRBV6-5 to TRBJ2-7; 7 bases agree with TRBD1. The length of the CDR3 is 18 residues. V was clipped by 2 bases and J by 3 bases; unmatched bases: 16. From germline, CDR1 is MNHEY and CDR2 SVGAGI. The chain's CDR3 is CASSYRALRGHPGYEQYF. For the CDR3, the DNA is TGTGCCAGCAGTTACCGGGCACTTAGGGGGCATCCTGGCTACGAGCAGTACTTC.

This clonotype was found many times. The gene calls are TRBV2 and TRBJ2-5; no clear D. The V gene lost 3 bases and the J gene lost 5 bases, with 4 bases spanning the gap. Per the germline V gene, CDR1 is SNHLY and CDR2 is FYNNEI. The CDR3 has 11 amino acids. The CDR3 spells CASSEGETQYF. Here the CDR3 DNA reads TGTGCCAGCAGTGAGGGGGAGACCCAGTACTTC.

For this clonotype: A much larger clone is a single base away; this may be a read error. The CDR3 sequence: CSARTSSTGHGYTF. CDR3 nucleotides: TGCAGTGCTAGGACTTCTTCCACGGGACATGGCTACACCTTC. The genes are TRBV20-1 and TRBJ1-2, with D tentatively TRBD1 (5 bases). This CDR3 region has 14 residues. Trimming shortened V by 3 bases and J by 6 bases, and 17 bases separated the two germline ends. The germline CDR1 and CDR2 sequences are DFQATT and SNEGSKA (reference sequence).

The gene calls are TRBV3-1 and TRBJ2-7, with 7 nucleotides matching TRBD1. V dropped 4 bases and J dropped 7; count of bases not matched to a gene: 4. CDR1 and CDR2 from the germline V gene are LGHDT and YNNKEL (reference sequence). The CDR3 covers 12 residues. Written as DNA, the CDR3 is TGTGCCAGCAGCCTCGACAGGGAGGAGCAGTACTTC. This sequence encodes CASSLDREEQYF.

The chain employs TRBV19 and TRBJ2-7; TRBD1 aligns across 8 bases. The germline gives CDR1 LNHDA, CDR2 SQIVND (reference sequence). V was pared by 10 bases and J by 5 bases, with 7 bases of the junction left unmatched. This CDR3 is built from 12 residues. This CDR3 reads CATRTGLNEQYF. CDR3 nucleotides: TGTGCCACGCGGACAGGGCTTAACGAGCAGTACTTC.

This rearrangement joins TRBV20-1 to TRBJ2-3; D possibly matches TRBD1 or TRBD2 (5 bases each). Trimming removed 5 bases from V and 5 bases from J, with 26 bases in between. The CDR3 has 17 residues. The germline V gene has CDR1 DFQATT and CDR2 SNEGSKA (reference sequence). CDR3 nucleotides: TGCAGTGCTGCCCCCACCCCCCTACTAGGACAAGGAGATACGCAGTATTTT. Protein product: CSAAPTPLLGQGDTQYF.

This clonotype has a handful of counts. The chain is built from TRBV10-3 and TRBJ2-7, with 11 bases aligning to TRBD2. The V gene end was trimmed by 2 bases and the J gene end by 6 bases; junction bases not matched to a gene: 6. Germline assignment: CDR1 ENHRY and CDR2 SYGVKD. The CDR3 length is 15 residues. CDR3 nucleotides: TGTGCCATCAGTGAGGGGACTAGCGGCGGGCGCGAGCAGTACTTC. This gives the protein CAISEGTSGGREQYF.

The J gene is TRBJ2-5, the V gene TRBV3-1, with D maybe TRBD2 (6 bases). V was shortened by 3 bases and J by 7 bases, with 18 bases between the two germline ends. This CDR3 has 15 residues. CDR1 is LGHDT and CDR2 is YNNKEL in the germline V gene (reference sequence). CDR3 sequence reads: CASSQVAGDGGTQYF. Here the CDR3 DNA reads TGTGCCAGCAGCCAGGTGGCAGGCGACGGGGGGACCCAGTACTTC.

This chain links TRBV30 with TRBJ1-2; D ambiguous. Trimming removed 4 bases at V and 8 bases at J, with 23 bases between. The V gene's germline CDR1 is GTSNPN and CDR2 SVGIG (reference sequence). This CDR3 has 15 amino acids. CDR3 DNA sequence: TGTGCCTGGAACCCTCCAGCAGGCGGTTTCGGAGGCTACACCTTC. This codes for CAWNPPAGGFGGYTF.

This clonotype was seen only a few times. The chain is built from TRBV20-1 and TRBJ2-2; 12 nucleotides line up with TRBD2. The germline CDR1 and CDR2 sequences are DFQATT and SNEGSKA (reference sequence). V was clipped by 5 bases and J by 7 bases; unmatched bases: 11. CDR3 size: 16 residues. CDR3 residues: CSASTSGGEEVGELFF. The DNA for the CDR3 is TGCAGTGCTTCGACTAGCGGGGGAGAGGAGGTCGGGGAGCTGTTTTTT.